This is a list of T cell receptor beta chains from one sample in a study of blood T cell repertoires in COVID-19. Profiling relied on immunoSEQ multiplex PCR, and the TCRdb table lists in-frame clones only, not all of them. The sample contains some 80,000 clones, about four fifths of which appear only once. Sequencing used peripheral blood. The receptor source for this set is a woman aged 40-49 years with active or convalescent COVID-19. The CDR3 runs from the conserved cysteine through the conserved F or W.

TRBV19	TRBJ1-4	CASRLSTGATNEKLFF
TRBV4-2	TRBJ2-2	CASSQRSGANTGELFF
TRBV7-9	TRBJ2-2	CASSLRTGAQRVTGELFF
TRBV11-3	TRBJ1-2	CASSFRTTGTNYGYTF
TRBV15	TRBJ2-2	CATSRAFGSSDTGELFF
TRBV19	TRBJ2-7	CASSSPGTSRYEQYF
TRBV11-2	TRBJ2-7	CASSLGHSSGGEQYF
TRBV19	TRBJ2-5	CASKMTGQETQYF
TRBV5-5	TRBJ1-5	CASSLTGHSNQPQHF
TRBV28	TRBJ1-6	CASEPGTGSSPLHF
TRBV5-1	TRBJ2-3	CASSLQGMSTDTQYF
TRBV3-1/TRBV3-2	TRBJ2-1	CASSRSGSAYNEQFF
TRBV11-3	TRBJ2-7	CASSLGLAGREQYF
TRBV7-2	TRBJ1-1	CASSLYVGQGKNTEAFF
TRBV18	TRBJ1-5	CASSPPGQNQPQHF
TRBV4-1	TRBJ2-2	CASSQAEGGRGGGELFF
TRBV7-9	TRBJ2-3	CASSLRQISIPDTQYF
TRBV21-1	TRBJ2-7	CASSKSREENCYEQYF
TRBV19	TRBJ2-7	CASSTREGSYEQYF
TRBV24-1	TRBJ1-1	CATSGRGESEAFF
TRBV9	TRBJ2-7	CASSVGGTSWSQIYEQYF
TRBV7-2	TRBJ2-2	CASSPGWDTGELFF
TRBV3-1/TRBV3-2	TRBJ2-3	CASSQERGSTDTQYF
TRBV28	TRBJ1-2	CTSGIPRTGGYTF
TRBV5-4	TRBJ2-3	CASSLNLAGSADTQYF
TRBV15	TRBJ1-1	CATSRAGGMEAFF
TRBV12-3/TRBV12-4	TRBJ2-7	CASSFGGGREQYF
TRBV11-2	TRBJ2-1	CASSLGTNNEQFF
TRBV6-5	TRBJ1-4	CASSYGGTEEKLFF
TRBV7-9	TRBJ1-6	CASSSTGQPNSPLHF